This T cell receptor (beta chain) originates from a study of T cell repertoires in cytomegalovirus infection. Study information: Recently identified HLA-C-restricted CMV epitopes were used, and well-studied HLA-B-restricted CMV epitopes were used as well. Public TCR beta signatures marked donors with CMV infection and the matching HLA. Study results and caveats: The study identified carriers of CMV plus the relevant HLA from cumulative public TCR beta family frequency. It was HLA-C-restricted CMV-specific TCR beta clonotypes that dominated the response ex vivo.

This clonotype has ten or more counts. The antigen remains unidentified. TCRdb independently ran MiXCR on the reads; one entry per CDR3 protein. The sample holds about 110,000 distinct CDR3 sequences, 25% to 30% seen once. Trimming left V 4 bases short and J 2 bases short, with 11 bases between. This CDR3 has 14 residues. CDR1 and CDR2 from the germline V gene are MNHNY and SVGAGI (reference sequence). The chain combines TRBV6-6 with TRBJ1-2; D is ambiguous. This TCR came from a human donor in good health (CMV status not recorded). Some clones in this sample may be carry-over from other donors' samples. Sequenced here: CD8+ T cells from cultured PBMCs, sampled from culture after CMV antigen stimulation. DNA of the CDR3: TGTGCCAGCAGTTTAAATCCGGGCAACTATGGCTACACCTTC. Protein sequence: CASSLNPGNYGYTF.